A selection of T cell receptor beta chains follows, all from one sample in a study of regulatory T cells in long-lasting Graves disease. TCRdb analysed the multiplex PCR reads with MiXCR anew, one entry per CDR3 protein. Of a few hundred thousand distinct CDR3 sequences in the sample, roughly a fifth were seen once. The source was peripheral blood mononuclear cells (PBMCs), collected when the disease was refractory, from a patient treated with antithyroid drugs. These TCRs come from a female donor with Graves disease. CDR3s include the opening cysteine and the closing phenylalanine or tryptophan. The D gene is left open where the match is weak. Clone size is not always given. Where it is, it says once, few, many or a class for expanded clones.

CDR3 DNA: TGTGCCTGGAACAGCCCCCAAGAGACCCAGTACTTC; CDR3 protein: CAWNSPQETQYF; D gene: .; J gene: TRBJ2-5; V gene: TRBV30; clone size: .
CDR3 DNA: TGTGCCAGCAGTGAACGGGACACCGGGGAGCTGTTTTTT; CDR3 protein: CASSERDTGELFF; D gene: .; J gene: TRBJ2-2; V gene: TRBV6-1; clone size: many
CDR3 DNA: TGTGCCAGCAGTTTACCCAGCCCCCCAGGCACCGGGGAGCTGTTTTTT; CDR3 protein: CASSLPSPPGTGELFF; D gene: .; J gene: TRBJ2-2; V gene: TRBV27; clone size: .
CDR3 DNA: TGCAGCGTTGAATTTAGGTCAGGGGGTTCCGAGCAGTACTTC; CDR3 protein: CSVEFRSGGSEQYF; D gene: TRBD1; J gene: TRBJ2-7; V gene: TRBV29-1; clone size: many
CDR3 DNA: TGTGCCAGCAGCCGTACGCCCGCCACTGAAGCTTTCTTT; CDR3 protein: CASSRTPATEAFF; D gene: .; J gene: TRBJ1-1; V gene: TRBV9; clone size: .
CDR3 DNA: TGTGCCAGCAGTGCTCTAGCGGGAGGAATCTACGAGCAGTACTTC; CDR3 protein: CASSALAGGIYEQYF; D gene: TRBD2; J gene: TRBJ2-7; V gene: TRBV2; clone size: .
CDR3 DNA: TGTGCCAGCAGGAGGACTAGCGGGATTTCCTACGAGCAGTACTTC; CDR3 protein: CASRRTSGISYEQYF; D gene: TRBD2; J gene: TRBJ2-7; V gene: TRBV27; clone size: many
CDR3 DNA: TGTGCCAGCAGCCAAGATAAGTGGGCGCCCCAGCATTTT; CDR3 protein: CASSQDKWAPQHF; D gene: .; J gene: TRBJ1-5; V gene: TRBV3-1; clone size: few
CDR3 DNA: TGTGCCAGCAGTTATGTTACGGGAGGTCAAGAGACCCAGTACTTC; CDR3 protein: CASSYVTGGQETQYF; D gene: TRBD2; J gene: TRBJ2-5; V gene: TRBV6-5; clone size: many
CDR3 DNA: TGTGCCAGCAGTCCCAAGACTAGCGCCCCGGTCCACTTC; CDR3 protein: CASSPKTSAPVHF; D gene: TRBD2; J gene: TRBJ2-4; V gene: TRBV27; clone size: many
CDR3 DNA: TGTGCCAGCAGTTCCCTGAATGACTATCCTGAAGCTTTCTTT; CDR3 protein: CASSSLNDYPEAFF; D gene: .; J gene: TRBJ1-1; V gene: TRBV28; clone size: many
CDR3 DNA: TGTGCCAGCAGTGAAGCAAGGTTAGCCGAGAGAGAGACCCAGTACTTC; CDR3 protein: CASSEARLAERETQYF; D gene: .; J gene: TRBJ2-5; V gene: TRBV2; clone size: many
CDR3 DNA: TGCAGTGCTAGTCGGAAAGACACCGGGGAGCTGTTTTTT; CDR3 protein: CSASRKDTGELFF; D gene: .; J gene: TRBJ2-2; V gene: TRBV20-1; clone size: many
CDR3 DNA: TGTGCCAGCAGCTTAATAACAGGGAGGGGCACTGAAGCTTTCTTT; CDR3 protein: CASSLITGRGTEAFF; D gene: .; J gene: TRBJ1-1; V gene: TRBV11-1; clone size: many
CDR3 DNA: TGTGCCAGCAGTTCTGGGACAGGGGGTAACTATGGCTACACCTTC; CDR3 protein: CASSSGTGGNYGYTF; D gene: TRBD1; J gene: TRBJ1-2; V gene: TRBV28; clone size: many
CDR3 DNA: TGTGCCACCAGTGATCCGGACGGAGAGGGGGCCCAGCATTTT; CDR3 protein: CATSDPDGEGAQHF; D gene: .; J gene: TRBJ1-5; V gene: TRBV24-1; clone size: .
CDR3 DNA: TGTGCCAGCAGCGCCTGGGGGAACCGTGAAAAACTGTTTTTT; CDR3 protein: CASSAWGNREKLFF; D gene: .; J gene: TRBJ1-4; V gene: TRBV13; clone size: many
CDR3 DNA: TGTGCCATCAGCAGGGACAGGGAAGCCTACAATGAGCAGTTCTTC; CDR3 protein: CAISRDREAYNEQFF; D gene: TRBD1; J gene: TRBJ2-1; V gene: TRBV10-3; clone size: many
CDR3 DNA: TGTGCCAGCAGTGGGTCGTCCAGTCTTAGGGAAGCTTTCTTT; CDR3 protein: CASSGSSSLREAFF; D gene: .; J gene: TRBJ1-1; V gene: TRBV28; clone size: many
CDR3 DNA: TGTGCCAGCAGCTCCCGGAGACTAGCGGGGAACACCGGGGAGCTGTTTTTT; CDR3 protein: CASSSRRLAGNTGELFF; D gene: TRBD2; J gene: TRBJ2-2; V gene: TRBV7-2; clone size: few
CDR3 DNA: TGTGCCAGTAGTATGTCGGGTAATTACGGCGAGCAGTACTTC; CDR3 protein: CASSMSGNYGEQYF; D gene: .; J gene: TRBJ2-7; V gene: TRBV19; clone size: .
CDR3 DNA: TGTGCCAGCAGTTGGTCTACATTCTACGAGCAGTACTTC; CDR3 protein: CASSWSTFYEQYF; D gene: .; J gene: TRBJ2-7; V gene: TRBV12-3/TRBV12-4; clone size: many
CDR3 DNA: TGCAGTGCTAGTGAGGGGAGCAATCAGCCCCAGCATTTT; CDR3 protein: CSASEGSNQPQHF; D gene: .; J gene: TRBJ1-5; V gene: TRBV20-1; clone size: many
CDR3 DNA: TGTGCCAGCGCCTCTCCCGCGAACACCGGGGAGCTGTTTTTT; CDR3 protein: CASASPANTGELFF; D gene: .; J gene: TRBJ2-2; V gene: TRBV28; clone size: many
CDR3 DNA: TGTGCCAGCAGCCAGAGTAGCGGGAGGGAAGAGACCCAGTACTTC; CDR3 protein: CASSQSSGREETQYF; D gene: TRBD2; J gene: TRBJ2-5; V gene: TRBV3-1; clone size: few
CDR3 DNA: TGCAGTGCTAGAGATCGTGTCAGGGGTCCCCCATATAGCAATCAGCCCCAGCATTTT; CDR3 protein: CSARDRVRGPPYSNQPQHF; D gene: .; J gene: TRBJ1-5; V gene: TRBV20-1; clone size: .
CDR3 DNA: TGTGCCAGCAGTTACCGGAGGGTTGGGGAGCAGTACTTC; CDR3 protein: CASSYRRVGEQYF; D gene: .; J gene: TRBJ2-7; V gene: TRBV6-5; clone size: many
CDR3 DNA: TGTGCCAGCAGCTTACCAGGGAACGAAAAACTGTTTTTT; CDR3 protein: CASSLPGNEKLFF; D gene: .; J gene: TRBJ1-4; V gene: TRBV5-4; clone size: .
CDR3 DNA: TGTGCCAGCTCACCACAAGTCGGGACGGCTGACATCGAGCAGTACTTC; CDR3 protein: CASSPQVGTADIEQYF; D gene: .; J gene: TRBJ2-7; V gene: TRBV18; clone size: .
CDR3 DNA: TGTGCCAGCAGTGGATCGGACAGGGAGCGGGGCTACGAGCAGTACTTC; CDR3 protein: CASSGSDRERGYEQYF; D gene: .; J gene: TRBJ2-7; V gene: TRBV2; clone size: .
CDR3 DNA: TGTGCCAGCAGCGTAGGGCTACAGGGAACTAACTATGGCTACACCTTC; CDR3 protein: CASSVGLQGTNYGYTF; D gene: .; J gene: TRBJ1-2; V gene: TRBV5-4; clone size: .
CDR3 DNA: TGTGCCAGCAGCTTAGGGGGCAGCCGTTCTGAAAAACTGTTTTTT; CDR3 protein: CASSLGGSRSEKLFF; D gene: .; J gene: TRBJ1-4; V gene: TRBV11-2; clone size: .
CDR3 DNA: TGTGCCAGCTCACCCCAGGGGGTTAACACGAACACCGGGGAGCTGTTTTTT; CDR3 protein: CASSPQGVNTNTGELFF; D gene: TRBD1; J gene: TRBJ2-2; V gene: TRBV18; clone size: few
CDR3 DNA: TGTGCCAGCAGCCCGGGACCTCGAGCCTACGAGCAGTACTTC; CDR3 protein: CASSPGPRAYEQYF; D gene: .; J gene: TRBJ2-7; V gene: TRBV3-1; clone size: .
CDR3 DNA: TGTGCCAGCAGTTTAAGGAGAGGCGTCGAGCAGTACTTC; CDR3 protein: CASSLRRGVEQYF; D gene: .; J gene: TRBJ2-7; V gene: TRBV28; clone size: many
CDR3 DNA: TGTGCCAGCAGCCGAGAGACAGGGCCAGAGACCCAGTACTTC; CDR3 protein: CASSRETGPETQYF; D gene: TRBD1; J gene: TRBJ2-5; V gene: TRBV11-2; clone size: many
CDR3 DNA: TGTGCCAGCAGCTTAGAGCCCGCAACTAATGAAAAACTGTTTTTT; CDR3 protein: CASSLEPATNEKLFF; D gene: .; J gene: TRBJ1-4; V gene: TRBV7-9; clone size: .
CDR3 DNA: TGCAGTGCTAGAGATATAGAGGAGTTCTACGAGCAGTACTTC; CDR3 protein: CSARDIEEFYEQYF; D gene: .; J gene: TRBJ2-7; V gene: TRBV20-1; clone size: .
CDR3 DNA: TGTGCCAGCAGCAAACGAGGGACAAAGGGCGGCAATGAGCAGTACTTC; CDR3 protein: CASSKRGTKGGNEQYF; D gene: .; J gene: TRBJ2-7; V gene: TRBV7-3; clone size: .
CDR3 DNA: TGTGCCAGCAGTCCTACTAGCGGGAAGTACGAGCAGTACTTC; CDR3 protein: CASSPTSGKYEQYF; D gene: TRBD2; J gene: TRBJ2-7; V gene: TRBV2; clone size: .
CDR3 DNA: TGCAGCGTTGTGGCTAGCGGGAGGCCGCTTGGGGAGCAGTACTTC; CDR3 protein: CSVVASGRPLGEQYF; D gene: TRBD2; J gene: TRBJ2-7; V gene: TRBV29-1; clone size: .
CDR3 DNA: TGCAGTGCTCGCAGTGGACTACCCCAAGAGACCCAGTACTTC; CDR3 protein: CSARSGLPQETQYF; D gene: .; J gene: TRBJ2-5; V gene: TRBV20-1; clone size: many
CDR3 DNA: TGTGCCAGCAGCCAATACGGGACAGAGAACTATGGCTACACCTTC; CDR3 protein: CASSQYGTENYGYTF; D gene: TRBD1; J gene: TRBJ1-2; V gene: TRBV3-1; clone size: many
CDR3 DNA: TGTGCCAGCAGAACGACTAGCGGGAGAAACGAGCAGTACTTC; CDR3 protein: CASRTTSGRNEQYF; D gene: TRBD2; J gene: TRBJ2-7; V gene: TRBV28; clone size: many
CDR3 DNA: TGTGCCAGCTCACCTACCCCGGGGACAGGGGGCAGAGGAGAGCAGTACTTC; CDR3 protein: CASSPTPGTGGRGEQYF; D gene: TRBD1; J gene: TRBJ2-7; V gene: TRBV18; clone size: .
CDR3 DNA: TGCGCCAGCAGCCAATTTGTGGGGGCTGCAGGGGTTCGGGGGGAGCTGTTTTTT; CDR3 protein: CASSQFVGAAGVRGELFF; D gene: .; J gene: TRBJ2-2; V gene: TRBV4-1; clone size: .
CDR3 DNA: TGTGTCAGCAGTCCCGGGGACAGAGCAAGCTCTGGGGCCAACGTCCTGACTTTC; CDR3 protein: CVSSPGDRASSGANVLTF; D gene: TRBD1; J gene: TRBJ2-6; V gene: TRBV28; clone size: many
CDR3 DNA: TGTGCCACCAGCTTCGGTCCCGGGACTAGCGGAACCTACGAGCAGTACTTC; CDR3 protein: CATSFGPGTSGTYEQYF; D gene: TRBD2; J gene: TRBJ2-7; V gene: TRBV15; clone size: many
CDR3 DNA: TGTGCCAGCAGTTTAGTCCGGGACAGGGGGAACACTGAAGCTTTCTTT; CDR3 protein: CASSLVRDRGNTEAFF; D gene: TRBD1; J gene: TRBJ1-1; V gene: TRBV27; clone size: many
CDR3 DNA: TGTGCCAGCAGTCTAGACAGGGGGAAGACTGAAGCTTTCTTT; CDR3 protein: CASSLDRGKTEAFF; D gene: TRBD1; J gene: TRBJ1-1; V gene: TRBV12-3/TRBV12-4; clone size: few